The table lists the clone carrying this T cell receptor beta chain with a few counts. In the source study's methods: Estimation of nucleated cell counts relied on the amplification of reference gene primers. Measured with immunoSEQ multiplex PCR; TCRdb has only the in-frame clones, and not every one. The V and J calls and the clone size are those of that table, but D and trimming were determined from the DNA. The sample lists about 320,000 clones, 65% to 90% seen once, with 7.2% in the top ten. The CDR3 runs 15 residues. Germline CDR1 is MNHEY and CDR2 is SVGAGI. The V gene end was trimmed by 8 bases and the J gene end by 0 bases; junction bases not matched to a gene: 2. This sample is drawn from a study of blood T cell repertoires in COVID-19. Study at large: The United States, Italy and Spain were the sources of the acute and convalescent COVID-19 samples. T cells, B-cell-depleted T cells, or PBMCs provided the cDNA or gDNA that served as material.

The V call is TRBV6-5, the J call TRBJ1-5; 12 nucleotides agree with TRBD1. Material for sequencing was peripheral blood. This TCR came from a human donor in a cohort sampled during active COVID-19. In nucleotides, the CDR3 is TGTGCCAGCTGGGACAGGGGGCATAGCAATCAGCCCCAGCATTTT. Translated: CASWDRGHSNQPQHF.